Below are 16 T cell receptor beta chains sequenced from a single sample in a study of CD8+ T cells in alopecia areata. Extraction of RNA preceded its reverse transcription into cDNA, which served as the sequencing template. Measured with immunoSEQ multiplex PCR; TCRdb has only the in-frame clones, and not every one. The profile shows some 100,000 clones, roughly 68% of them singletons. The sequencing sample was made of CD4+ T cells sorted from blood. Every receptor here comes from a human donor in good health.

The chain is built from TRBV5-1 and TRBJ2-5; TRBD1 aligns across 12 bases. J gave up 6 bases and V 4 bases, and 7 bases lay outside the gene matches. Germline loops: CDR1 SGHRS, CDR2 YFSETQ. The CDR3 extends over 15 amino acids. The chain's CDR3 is CASSGTGGAEQTQYF. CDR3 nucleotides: TGCGCCAGCAGCGGGACAGGGGGCGCCGAGCAGACCCAGTACTTC.

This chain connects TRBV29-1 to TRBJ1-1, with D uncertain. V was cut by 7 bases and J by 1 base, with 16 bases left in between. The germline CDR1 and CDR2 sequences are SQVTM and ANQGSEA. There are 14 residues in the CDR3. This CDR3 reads CSARDLSRNTEAFF. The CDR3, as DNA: TGCAGCGCCCGCGACCTCTCTAGGAACACTGAAGCTTTCTTT.

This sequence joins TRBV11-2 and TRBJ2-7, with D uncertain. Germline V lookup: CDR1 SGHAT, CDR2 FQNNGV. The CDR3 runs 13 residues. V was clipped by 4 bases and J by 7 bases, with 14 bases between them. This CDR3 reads CASSSTGRGEQYF. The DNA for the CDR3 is TGTGCCAGCAGCTCTACCGGACGTGGGGAGCAGTACTTC.

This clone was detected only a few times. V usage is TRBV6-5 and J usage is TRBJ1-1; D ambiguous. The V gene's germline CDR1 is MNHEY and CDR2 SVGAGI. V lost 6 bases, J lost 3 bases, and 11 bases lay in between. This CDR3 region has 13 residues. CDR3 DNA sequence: TGTGCCAGCAGCTTAAAGGAGTACACTGAAGCTTTCTTT. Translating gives CASSLKEYTEAFF.

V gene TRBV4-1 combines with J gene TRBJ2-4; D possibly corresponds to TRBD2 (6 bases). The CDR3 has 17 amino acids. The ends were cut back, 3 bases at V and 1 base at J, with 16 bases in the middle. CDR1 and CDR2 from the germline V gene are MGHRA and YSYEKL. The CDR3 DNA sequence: TGCGCCAGCAGCCACCCCGCTAGCGAGGGGGCCAAAAACATTCAGTACTTC. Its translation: CASSHPASEGAKNIQYF.

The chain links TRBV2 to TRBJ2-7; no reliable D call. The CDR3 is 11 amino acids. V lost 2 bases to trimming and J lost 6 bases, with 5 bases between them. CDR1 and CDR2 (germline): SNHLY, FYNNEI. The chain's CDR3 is CASSEIGEQYF. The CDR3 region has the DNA TGTGCCAGCAGTGAAATTGGCGAGCAGTACTTC.

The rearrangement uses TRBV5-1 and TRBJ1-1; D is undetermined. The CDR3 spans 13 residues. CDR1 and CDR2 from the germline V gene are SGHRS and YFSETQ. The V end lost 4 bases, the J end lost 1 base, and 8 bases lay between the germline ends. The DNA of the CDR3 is TGCGCCAGCAGCCCGGACGGGAACACTGAAGCTTTCTTT. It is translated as CASSPDGNTEAFF.

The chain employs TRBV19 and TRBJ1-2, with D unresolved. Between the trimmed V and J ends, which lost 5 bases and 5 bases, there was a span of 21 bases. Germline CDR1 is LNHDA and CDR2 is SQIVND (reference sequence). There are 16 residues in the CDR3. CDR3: CASSPSRRATFYGYTF. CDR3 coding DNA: TGTGCCAGTAGTCCGTCGAGGAGGGCCACGTTTTATGGCTACACCTTC.

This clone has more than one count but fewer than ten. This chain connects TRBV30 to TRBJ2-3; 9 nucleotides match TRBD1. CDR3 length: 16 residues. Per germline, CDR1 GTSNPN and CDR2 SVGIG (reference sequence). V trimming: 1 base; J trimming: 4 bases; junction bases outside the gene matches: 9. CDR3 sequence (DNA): TGTGCCTGGAGTGCGATGACAGGGGGATACGCAGATACGCAGTATTTT. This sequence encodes CAWSAMTGGYADTQYF. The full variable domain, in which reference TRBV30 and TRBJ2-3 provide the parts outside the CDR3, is SQTIHQWPATLVQPVGSPLSLECTVEGTSNPNLYWYRQAAGRGLQLLFYSVGIGQISSEVPQNLSASRPQDRQFILSSKKLLLSDSGFYLCAWSAMTGGYADTQYFGPGTRLTVL.

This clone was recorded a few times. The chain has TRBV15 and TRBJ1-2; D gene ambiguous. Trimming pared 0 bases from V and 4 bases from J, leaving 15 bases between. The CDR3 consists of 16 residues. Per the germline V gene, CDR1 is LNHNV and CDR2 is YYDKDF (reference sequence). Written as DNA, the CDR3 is TGTGCCACCAGCAGAGACGGGGAGGGTCGGGTCTATGGCTACACCTTC. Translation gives CATSRDGEGRVYGYTF.

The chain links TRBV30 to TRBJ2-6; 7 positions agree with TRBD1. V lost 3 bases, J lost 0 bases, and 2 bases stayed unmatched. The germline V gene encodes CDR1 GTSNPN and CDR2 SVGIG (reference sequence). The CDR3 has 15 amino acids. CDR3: CAWRDRVSGANVLTF. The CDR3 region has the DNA TGTGCCTGGAGAGACAGGGTCTCTGGGGCCAACGTCCTGACTTTC.

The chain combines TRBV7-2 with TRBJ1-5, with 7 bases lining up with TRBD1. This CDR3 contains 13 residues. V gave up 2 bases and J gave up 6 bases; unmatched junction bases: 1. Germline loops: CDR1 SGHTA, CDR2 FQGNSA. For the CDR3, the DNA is TGTGCCAGCAGCTTAAGACAGGGTCAGCCCCAGCATTTT. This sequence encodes CASSLRQGQPQHF.

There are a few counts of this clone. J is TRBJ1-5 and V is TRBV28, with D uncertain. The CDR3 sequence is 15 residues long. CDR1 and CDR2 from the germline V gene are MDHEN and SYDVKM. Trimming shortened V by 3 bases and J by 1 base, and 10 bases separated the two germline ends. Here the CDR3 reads CASSFRQLSNQPQHF. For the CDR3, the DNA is TGTGCCAGCAGTTTTCGTCAATTAAGCAATCAGCCCCAGCATTTT.

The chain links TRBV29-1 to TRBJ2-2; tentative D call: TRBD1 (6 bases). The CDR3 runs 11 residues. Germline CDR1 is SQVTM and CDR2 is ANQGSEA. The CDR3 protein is CTRQDTGELFF. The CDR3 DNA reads TGCACCCGACAGGACACCGGGGAGCTGTTTTTT.

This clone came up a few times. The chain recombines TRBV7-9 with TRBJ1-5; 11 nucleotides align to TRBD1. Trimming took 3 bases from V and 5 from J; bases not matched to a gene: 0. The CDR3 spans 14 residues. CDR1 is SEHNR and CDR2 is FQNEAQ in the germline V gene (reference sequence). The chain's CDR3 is CASSLGQGDQPQHF. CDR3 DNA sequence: TGTGCCAGCAGCTTGGGACAGGGGGATCAGCCCCAGCATTTT.

The CDR3 nucleotides read TGTGCCAGCAGCCAATCCGGGGGCCGGTACGAGCAGTACTTC. Its translation: CASSQSGGRYEQYF. This chain joins TRBV14 and TRBJ2-7, with D perhaps assigned TRBD1 or TRBD2 (6 bases each). The germline gives CDR1 SGHDN, CDR2 FVKESK. The CDR3 runs to 14 residues. V was trimmed by 2 bases and J by 4 bases, leaving 12 bases between them.